Included here is one T cell receptor beta chain sequence, with context. This specimen comes from a study of technical replicates of blood from four donors. CDR3 length equals 15 residues. From germline, CDR1 is SGHVS and CDR2 FQNEAQ. The V and J ends lost 1 base and 4 bases, in that order; junction bases with no gene match: 4. Repertoires were generated with immunoSEQ multiplex PCR, while TCRdb's copy carries only in-frame clones and drops some. The sample has 60,000 to 75,000 clones, about 97% seen once. Sequencing was done on a sample of T cells isolated from PBMCs. The source of this sequence is a human donor in good health. V is TRBV7-8 and J is TRBJ2-3, with 8 bases matching TRBD2. In DNA, the CDR3 is TGTGCCAGCAGCTTAGGGTCGCGGGAGGCAGATACGCAGTATTTT. Its translation: CASSLGSREADTQYF.